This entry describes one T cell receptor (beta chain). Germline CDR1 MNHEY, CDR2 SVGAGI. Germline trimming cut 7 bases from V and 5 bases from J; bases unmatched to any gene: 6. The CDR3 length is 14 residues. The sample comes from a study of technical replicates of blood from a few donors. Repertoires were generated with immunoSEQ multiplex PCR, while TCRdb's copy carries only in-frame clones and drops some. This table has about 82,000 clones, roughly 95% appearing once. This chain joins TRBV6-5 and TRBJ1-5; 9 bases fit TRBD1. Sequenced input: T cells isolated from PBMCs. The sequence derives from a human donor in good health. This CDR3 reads CASTVDRGYQPQHF. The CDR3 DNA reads TGTGCCAGCACCGTAGACAGGGGGTATCAGCCCCAGCATTTT.